This TCR beta chain came from a study of blood T cell repertoires in COVID-19. Study in general: PBMCs, B-cell-depleted T cells, or T cells were the source of the cDNA or gDNA that made up the material.

From germline, CDR1 is MNHEY and CDR2 SMNVEV (reference sequence). Trimming removed 9 bases from V and 1 base from J; junction bases left unmatched: 12. This CDR3 has 16 residues. Assay: immunoSEQ multiplex PCR; the TCRdb copy retains only in-frame clones and omits some. The top ten clones hold 5% of a sample with hundreds of thousands of clones, about four fifths of them seen once. Source material: PBMCs or T cells enriched from blood (not recorded which). V usage is TRBV27 and J usage is TRBJ1-1, with 9 bases that match TRBD1. The sequence came from a man aged 35 to 55 who had been exposed to COVID-19. CDR3 amino acids: CASVKGQGEWNTEAFF. The CDR3 nucleotides are TGTGCCAGTGTCAAGGGACAGGGAGAATGGAACACTGAAGCTTTCTTT.